Following are 15 T cell receptor beta chains from one sample sequenced in a study of blood T cell repertoires in COVID-19. Assay used: immunoSEQ multiplex PCR; TCRdb lists only in-frame clones, some missing. The sample has tens of thousands of clones, around nine tenths seen once; the top ten hold approximately 3.6%. The sample consisted of peripheral blood. These receptors were taken from a woman aged 70-85 years with acute or convalescent COVID-19.

The rearrangement links TRBV19 to TRBJ1-2; TRBD1 aligns across 8 bases. The germline V gene encodes CDR1 LNHDA and CDR2 SQIVND (reference sequence). This CDR3 region has 17 residues. Trimming removed 3 bases from V and 4 bases from J; junction bases left unmatched: 13. The CDR3 here is CASSMRSGDRRRYGYTF. CDR3 nucleotide sequence: TGTGCCAGTAGTATGCGGAGTGGGGACAGGCGCCGCTATGGCTACACCTTC.

The chain carries TRBV25-1 and TRBJ1-2, with TRBD1 matching 7 bases. Trimming took 7 bases from V and 4 from J; bases not matched to a gene: 9. The CDR3 is made up of 14 amino acids. Germline CDR1 MGHDK, CDR2 SYGVNS. In nucleotides, the CDR3 is TGTGCCAGCACCGGGGACAGTTTACGCTATGGCTACACCTTC. Translated: CASTGDSLRYGYTF.

The chain employs TRBV14 and TRBJ1-2, with no clear D. Deletions cut 1 base from V and 1 base from J, with 10 bases between. Germline V gene lookup returns CDR1 SGHDN and CDR2 FVKESK. The CDR3 loop spans 15 amino acids. The CDR3 loop is CASSQGGIINYGYTF. CDR3 bases: TGTGCCAGCAGCCAAGGCGGGATAATTAACTATGGCTACACCTTC.

As DNA, the CDR3 is TGTGCCACCAGTGGTCGGGGTCGGGAGACCCAGTACTTC. It yields the protein CATSGRGRETQYF. The chain uses TRBV24-1 and TRBJ2-5; possible D gene TRBD2, 5 bases. The CDR3 contains 13 residues. V lost 5 bases to trimming and J lost 5 bases, with 11 bases between them. Germline values: CDR1 KGHDR, CDR2 SFDVKD.

This chain joins TRBV27 and TRBJ2-7, with D perhaps matching TRBD1 (6 bases). The CDR3 has 14 residues. V lost 6 bases and J lost 1, with 13 bases in between. Germline V gene data show CDR1 as MNHEY and CDR2 as SMNVEV (reference sequence). CDR3 loop: CASRVPGQSYEQYV. The CDR3 nucleotides read TGTGCCAGCAGGGTACCGGGACAATCCTACGAGCAGTACGTC.

The genes are TRBV18 and TRBJ2-3, with a weak D call TRBD2 (5 bases). Germline-derived CDR1 and CDR2 are KGHSH and LQKENI. With 6 bases removed from V and 1 base from J, the gap between germline ends came to 20 bases. The CDR3 runs 17 residues. The CDR3 coding sequence is TGTGCCAGCTCCCCTCAGGAGGACCAGATACGCACAGATACGCAGTATTTT. It encodes CASSPQEDQIRTDTQYF.

The chain recombines TRBV9 with TRBJ1-6; D not certain. The V gene lost 5 bases and the J gene lost 0 bases, with 9 bases spanning the gap. The CDR3 has 15 residues. CDR1 is SGDLS, CDR2 YYNGEE, per germline. CDR3 nucleotides: TGTGCCAGCAGTGGGCAGAGCTCCTATAATTCACCCCTCCACTTT. Its protein product is CASSGQSSYNSPLHF.

This clone was seen a single time. The rearrangement joins TRBV5-5 to TRBJ1-2; 8 bases agree with TRBD1. Germline V gene data show CDR1 as SGHKS and CDR2 as YYEKEE (reference sequence). The CDR3 is 17 residues long. J gave up 0 bases and V 4 bases, and 11 bases lay outside the gene matches. The CDR3 region has the DNA TGTGCCAGCAGCACCGGACAGGGAGGAAGGTCTAACTATGGCTACACCTTC. The encoded protein is CASSTGQGGRSNYGYTF.

This chain joins TRBV7-8 and TRBJ1-5; 9 nucleotides line up with TRBD1. CDR3 size: 16 residues. Germline trimming cut 5 bases from V and 3 bases from J; bases unmatched to any gene: 8. From germline, CDR1 is SGHVS and CDR2 FQNEAQ. The CDR3 region is CASSIRTGVDNQPQHF. CDR3 nucleotide sequence: TGTGCCAGCAGCATAAGGACAGGGGTGGACAATCAGCCCCAGCATTTT.

The chain combines TRBV28 with TRBJ2-7; TRBD1 is a possible D gene (5 bases). CDR3 length equals 14 residues. Trimming took off 1 base at V and 5 bases at J, with 12 bases between the two ends. Germline assignment: CDR1 MDHEN and CDR2 SYDVKM. CDR3 coding DNA: TGTGCCAGCAGTTTATTTCCTGCAGGGCACGAGCAGTACGTC. Protein sequence: CASSLFPAGHEQYV.

The V call is TRBV5-1, the J call TRBJ1-1; TRBD1 aligns across 7 bases. CDR1 and CDR2 (germline): SGHRS, YFSETQ. The CDR3 runs 15 residues. V was clipped by 4 bases and J by 3 bases; unmatched bases: 9. The CDR3 region has the DNA TGCGCCAGCAGCACACTCAGGGGGAGAGACACTGAAGCTTTCTTT. Amino acid sequence: CASSTLRGRDTEAFF.

The rearrangement links TRBV29-1 to TRBJ1-3; the match to TRBD1 covers 11 bases. V dropped 7 bases and J dropped 0; count of bases not matched to a gene: 11. The CDR3 totals 17 residues. Germline V gene lookup returns CDR1 SQVTM and CDR2 ANQGSEA. The CDR3 protein is CSAGTGGSAVSGNTIYF. For the CDR3, the DNA is TGCAGCGCAGGGACAGGGGGTTCTGCCGTCTCTGGAAACACCATATATTTT.

This chain connects TRBV19 to TRBJ1-2, with a weak D call TRBD1 (5 bases). Germline CDR1 is LNHDA and CDR2 is SQIVND (reference sequence). The CDR3 consists of 18 residues. V lost 3 bases and J lost 0, with 20 bases in between. In nucleotides, the CDR3 is TGTGCCAGTAGTATTCCCCGAGGACTACGGGACTCTAACTATGGCTACACCTTC. Its protein product is CASSIPRGLRDSNYGYTF.

The chain couples TRBV2 to TRBJ2-7, with D possibly TRBD1 on 6 matching bases. Deletions cut 4 bases from V and 0 bases from J, with 7 bases between. This CDR3 has 13 residues. CDR1 and CDR2 (germline): SNHLY, FYNNEI. CDR3 region: CASSGDTSYEQYF. The CDR3 DNA reads TGTGCCAGCAGTGGGGACACCTCCTACGAGCAGTACTTC.

The rearrangement joins TRBV18 to TRBJ1-1, with D perhaps matching TRBD1 (5 bases). In germline, CDR1 is KGHSH, CDR2 LQKENI. The ends were cut back, 9 bases at V and 0 bases at J, with 8 bases in the middle. The CDR3 consists of 12 residues. The CDR3 DNA reads TGTGCCAGTGACAGAATGAACACTGAAGCTTTCTTT. Amino acid sequence: CASDRMNTEAFF.